The 25 T cell receptor beta chains below all came from one sample that was sequenced in a study of beta chain features in type 1 diabetes. The whole isolated RNA underwent reverse transcription, so sequencing captured expressed TCRB transcripts. Here immunoSEQ multiplex PCR was the method, and the copy in TCRdb shows in-frame clones only, minus some. Of about 900,000 clones listed, around a sixth are singletons. The sample taken for sequencing was naive CD4+ T cells from blood. These receptors were obtained from a woman aged 18 to 35 in good health.

The table lists this clone with a few counts. This sample includes further DNA sequences coding for the same CDR3. The V and J genes are TRBV7-3 and TRBJ2-7; TRBD1 matches at 8 bases. Trimming took 2 bases from V and 6 from J; bases not matched to a gene: 3. CDR1 is SGHTA, CDR2 FQGTGA, per germline. This CDR3 spans 13 amino acids. CDR3 sequence: CASSLDRGFEQYF. Written as DNA, the CDR3 is TGTGCCAGCAGCTTAGACAGGGGTTTCGAGCAGTACTTC.

J is TRBJ2-5 and V is TRBV5-6, with 11 bases aligning to TRBD1. The germline CDR1 and CDR2 sequences are SGHDT and YYEEEE. The V segment lost 4 bases and the J segment 4 bases; nucleotides outside the gene matches: 6. CDR3 size: 15 residues. CDR3 loop: CASSPLGQGGETQYF. The CDR3 DNA follows: TGTGCCAGCAGCCCACTGGGACAGGGGGGAGAGACCCAGTACTTC. Full variable domain (rest looked up from reference TRBV5-6 and TRBJ2-5): DAGVTQSPTHLIKTRGQQVTLRCSPKSGHDTVSWYQQALGQGPQFIFQYYEEEERQRGNFPDRFSGHQFPNYSSELNVNALLLGDSALYLCASSPLGQGGETQYFGPGTRLLVL.

This clone was counted only a few times. V usage is TRBV19 and J usage is TRBJ2-5; unclear D gene. V gave up 5 bases and J gave up 5 bases, with 12 bases separating them. The germline V gene has CDR1 LNHDA and CDR2 SQIVND (reference sequence). The CDR3 sequence is 13 residues long. CDR3 region: CASSVVGRETQYF. CDR3 sequence (DNA): TGTGCCAGTAGTGTTGTGGGCAGGGAGACCCAGTACTTC.

Points on this clone: The sample has other DNA sequences that encode this CDR3 too. The rearrangement uses TRBV9 and TRBJ2-1; D is ambiguous. The CDR3 has 15 amino acids. Trimming stripped 0 bases from V and 0 bases from J, with 7 bases between. Germline CDR1 is SGDLS and CDR2 is YYNGEE. The CDR3 spells CASSVGASSYNEQFF. The CDR3 coding sequence is TGTGCCAGCAGCGTAGGGGCTAGCTCCTACAATGAGCAGTTCTTC.

This clone was recorded a few times. This chain connects TRBV7-9 to TRBJ2-5, with 12 bases identical to TRBD1. The CDR3 runs to 16 residues. Germline trimming cut 3 bases from V and 5 bases from J; bases unmatched to any gene: 7. Germline V gene sequence: CDR1 SEHNR, CDR2 FQNEAQ (reference sequence). The CDR3 DNA is TGTGCCAGCAGCTTTGGGACAGGGGGCGCCGAGGAGACCCAGTACTTC. Encoded protein: CASSFGTGGAEETQYF. The whole variable domain, remainder taken from reference TRBV7-9 and TRBJ2-5, is DTGVSQNPRHKITKRGQNVTFRCDPISEHNRLYWYRQTLGQGPEFLTYFQNEAQLEKSRLLSDRFSAERPKGSFSTLEIQRTEQGDSAMYLCASSFGTGGAEETQYFGPGTRLLVL.

The chain combines TRBV19 with TRBJ2-5, with 7 bases identical to TRBD2. V lost 5 bases and J lost 1; bases outside the gene matches: 16. CDR1 LNHDA and CDR2 SQIVND come from the germline V gene (reference sequence). This CDR3 is 18 amino acids long. CDR3 in amino acids: CASSRRRTRVSPQETQYF. The CDR3 DNA is TGTGCCAGTAGTCGACGACGGACTAGAGTCTCCCCCCAAGAGACCCAGTACTTC. The complete variable domain, with remaining parts taken from reference TRBV19 and TRBJ2-5, reads DGGITQSPKYLFRKEGQNVTLSCEQNLNHDAMYWYRQDPGQGLRLIYYSQIVNDFQKGDIAEGYSVSREKKESFPLTVTSAQKNPTAFYLCASSRRRTRVSPQETQYFGPGTRLLVL.

In its sample, this clone was seen a few times. The rearrangement uses TRBV9 and TRBJ2-7; weak D call: TRBD1 (5 bases). This CDR3 spans 13 amino acids. Germline V gene lookup returns CDR1 SGDLS and CDR2 YYNGEE. The V end was cut by 0 bases, the J end by 1 base, with 5 bases between. The CDR3 region is CASSVEGSYEQYF. CDR3 in DNA: TGTGCCAGCAGCGTAGAGGGGTCCTACGAGCAGTACTTC.

The CDR3 DNA reads TGTGCCAGCAGCTTATATGCCAACACCGGGGAGCTGTTTTTT. Translation: CASSLYANTGELFF. V usage is TRBV7-2 and J usage is TRBJ2-2; D not certain. The germline CDR1 and CDR2 sequences are SGHTA and FQGNSA. Trimming pared 2 bases from V and 2 bases from J, leaving 6 bases between. The CDR3 loop spans 14 amino acids.

This clone was counted only a few times. This chain uses TRBV10-3 with TRBJ2-7; D is undetermined. The ends were cut back, 8 bases at V and 5 bases at J, with 10 bases in the middle. The CDR3 loop spans 11 amino acids. CDR1 is ENHRY, CDR2 SYGVKD, per germline. CDR3 nucleotides: TGTGCCATCGGTTCGAGCGACGAGCAGTACTTC. Translated: CAIGSSDEQYF.

This chain links TRBV6-6 with TRBJ1-4; the D is unclear. Germline values: CDR1 MNHNY, CDR2 SVGAGI (reference sequence). The CDR3 contains 14 residues. V lost 7 bases, J lost 0 bases, and 9 bases lay in between. CDR3: CASTLVATNEKLFF. In nucleotides, the CDR3 is TGTGCCAGCACGCTGGTTGCAACTAATGAAAAACTGTTTTTT.

This clone has a handful of counts. J is TRBJ2-3 and V is TRBV9; unclear D gene. The V gene's germline CDR1 is SGDLS and CDR2 YYNGEE. The CDR3 totals 14 residues. Trimming cost V 2 bases and J 4 bases, with 11 bases left between them. CDR3: CASSVMSKADTQYF. In nucleotides, the CDR3 is TGTGCCAGCAGCGTCATGTCTAAAGCAGATACGCAGTATTTT.

This clone turned up a few times. This sequence joins TRBV10-3 and TRBJ2-2; possibly TRBD2 for D (6 bases). V lost 9 bases and J lost 4, with 9 bases in between. CDR3 length: 12 residues. The germline V gene encodes CDR1 ENHRY and CDR2 SYGVKD. The CDR3 sequence is CAMGGSTGELFF. The CDR3 region has the DNA TGTGCCATGGGAGGTAGCACCGGGGAGCTGTTTTTT.

In this sample, this clone turned up once. V and J are TRBV11-2 and TRBJ1-1; the D gene is possibly TRBD1 (6 bases). The germline gives CDR1 SGHAT, CDR2 FQNNGV. The CDR3 loop spans 17 amino acids. V lost 3 bases to trimming and J lost 0 bases, with 17 bases between them. The CDR3 reads CASSFRQGRGLNTEAFF. The CDR3 nucleotides are TGTGCCAGCAGCTTCCGGCAGGGGCGCGGGCTGAACACTGAAGCTTTCTTT.

This clone appeared a few times. V usage is TRBV28 and J usage is TRBJ2-7; the D call may be TRBD1 or TRBD2 (5 bases each). The CDR3 covers 15 residues. Germline lookup yields CDR1 MDHEN and CDR2 SYDVKM. V was trimmed by 5 bases and J by 6 bases, leaving 20 bases between them. The CDR3 DNA sequence: TGTGCCAGCAGTCCCCGGGACCGACGCATTGCCGAGCAGTACTTC. Its translation is CASSPRDRRIAEQYF.

This clone was observed a handful of times. V gene TRBV4-1 combines with J gene TRBJ2-7, with unresolved D. Germline assignment: CDR1 MGHRA and CDR2 YSYEKL. There are 13 residues in the CDR3. V lost 0 bases, J lost 2 bases, and 5 bases lay in between. DNA for the CDR3: TGCGCCAGCAGCCAAGATTGGGCCTACGAGCAGTACTTC. Translation gives CASSQDWAYEQYF.

This clone was detected only once. V is TRBV27 and J is TRBJ2-7; TRBD2 matches at 7 bases. This CDR3 is 15 amino acids long. V lost 5 bases to trimming and J lost 0 bases; unmatched junction nucleotides: 7. Germline V gene sequence: CDR1 MNHEY, CDR2 SMNVEV (reference sequence). The chain's CDR3 is CASSLTSLSSYEQYF. The CDR3 nucleotides are TGTGCCAGCAGTCTGACTAGCTTGAGCTCCTACGAGCAGTACTTC.

This clone was observed a few times. This chain uses TRBV5-6 with TRBJ2-5; D might be TRBD1 or TRBD2, each matching 5 bases. The V gene lost 3 bases and the J gene lost 2 bases, with 20 bases spanning the gap. This CDR3 spans 17 amino acids. Germline CDR1 SGHDT, CDR2 YYEEEE. The CDR3 DNA sequence: TGTGCCAGCAGCTCCCTTCTCGGGGCTAACACACAAGAGACCCAGTACTTC. It specifies CASSSLLGANTQETQYF.

The rearrangement links TRBV28 to TRBJ2-1, with D perhaps matching TRBD1 or TRBD2 (5 bases each). The CDR3 is 12 amino acids. CDR1 is MDHEN and CDR2 is SYDVKM in the germline V gene. Trimming removed 8 bases from V and 9 bases from J, with 14 bases in between. The CDR3 protein is CASRRGEGEQFF. The CDR3 nucleotides are TGTGCCAGCCGGAGAGGGGAAGGTGAGCAGTTCTTC.

This clone was detected only a few times. The chain employs TRBV7-9 and TRBJ1-2; D ambiguous. Germline CDR1 is SEHNR and CDR2 is FQNEAQ (reference sequence). The CDR3 consists of 13 residues. Trimming pared 8 bases from V and 1 base from J, leaving 11 bases between. The CDR3 loop reads CASLEDGNYGYTF. The CDR3 DNA is TGTGCCAGCTTAGAGGATGGTAACTATGGCTACACCTTC.

V is TRBV2 and J is TRBJ2-3; possible D gene TRBD1, 5 bases. The V end lost 3 bases, the J end lost 7 bases, and 8 bases lay between the germline ends. CDR3 length equals 12 residues. Germline-derived CDR1 and CDR2 are SNHLY and FYNNEI. The CDR3 loop reads CASSDQGNTQYF. The CDR3 coding sequence is TGTGCCAGCAGTGACCAGGGTAATACGCAGTATTTT. The full variable domain, completed using reference TRBV2 and TRBJ2-3, is EPEVTQTPSHQVTQMGQEVILRCVPISNHLYFYWYRQILGQKVEFLVSFYNNEISEKSEIFDDQFSVERPDGSNFTLKIRSTKLEDSAMYFCASSDQGNTQYFGPGTRLTVL.

The chain has TRBV9 and TRBJ2-7; D possibly uses TRBD1 or TRBD2 (5 bases each). The CDR3 loop spans 13 amino acids. In germline, CDR1 is SGDLS, CDR2 YYNGEE. Trimming pared 4 bases from V and 7 bases from J, leaving 15 bases between. As DNA, the CDR3 is TGTGCCAGCAGCAACATAGGGGACGGAGAGCAGTACTTC. Translation: CASSNIGDGEQYF.

This clone was found a few times. The CDR3 spells CASSLTGPGANVLTF. The CDR3, as DNA: TGCGCCAGCAGCTTGACTGGGCCTGGGGCCAACGTCCTGACTTTC. This chain links TRBV5-1 with TRBJ2-6; D is uncertain. This CDR3 contains 15 residues. Trimming shortened V by 1 base and J by 2 bases, and 7 bases separated the two germline ends. The germline V gene has CDR1 SGHRS and CDR2 YFSETQ.

About this clone: This sample includes further DNA sequences coding for the same CDR3. The rearrangement uses TRBV5-1 and TRBJ1-5, with D unresolved. The CDR3 extends over 13 amino acids. The germline CDR1 and CDR2 sequences are SGHRS and YFSETQ. V shed 2 bases and J shed 4 bases, with 7 bases lying between them. The chain's CDR3 is CASSLDGNQPQHF. The CDR3 bases are TGCGCCAGCAGCTTAGACGGTAATCAGCCCCAGCATTTT.

The chain uses TRBV9 and TRBJ2-5; 8 bases are shared with TRBD2. CDR3 length: 14 amino acids. The trim removed 4 bases at V and 5 bases at J, leaving 7 bases unmatched. CDR1 and CDR2 from the germline V gene are SGDLS and YYNGEE. This CDR3 is CASSSSGIRETQYF. Written as DNA, the CDR3 is TGTGCCAGCAGCAGTAGCGGGATCCGGGAGACCCAGTACTTC.

The rearrangement uses TRBV7-9 and TRBJ2-1; D not resolved. Per germline, CDR1 SEHNR and CDR2 FQNEAQ (reference sequence). There are 17 residues in the CDR3. The V end was cut by 5 bases, the J end by 0 bases, with 17 bases between. CDR3 loop: CASSQMGGLSSYNEQFF. The CDR3 DNA sequence: TGTGCCAGCAGCCAAATGGGTGGGCTGAGCTCCTACAATGAGCAGTTCTTC.